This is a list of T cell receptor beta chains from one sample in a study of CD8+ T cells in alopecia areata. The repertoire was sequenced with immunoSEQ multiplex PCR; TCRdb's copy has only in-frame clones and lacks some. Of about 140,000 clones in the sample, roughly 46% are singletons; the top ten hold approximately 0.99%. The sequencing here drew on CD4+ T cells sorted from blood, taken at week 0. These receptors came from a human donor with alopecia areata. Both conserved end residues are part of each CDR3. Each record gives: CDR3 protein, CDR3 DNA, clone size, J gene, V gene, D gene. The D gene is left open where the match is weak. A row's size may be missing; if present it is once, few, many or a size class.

CDR3 protein: CASRVGGRTEAFF; CDR3 DNA: TGTGCCAGCAGGGTGGGTGGTCGGACTGAAGCTTTCTTT; clone size: .; J gene: TRBJ1-1; V gene: TRBV2; D gene: .
CDR3 protein: CASASETDTQYF; CDR3 DNA: TGTGCCAGCGCTAGCGAAACAGATACGCAGTATTTT; clone size: few; J gene: TRBJ2-3; V gene: TRBV2; D gene: .
CDR3 protein: CASSSGLAGELDTQYF; CDR3 DNA: TGTGCCAGTAGTTCCGGACTAGCGGGAGAGTTAGATACGCAGTATTTT; clone size: .; J gene: TRBJ2-3; V gene: TRBV19; D gene: TRBD2
CDR3 protein: CASSSRLPDTQYF; CDR3 DNA: TGCGCCAGCAGCTCCCGACTCCCAGATACGCAGTATTTT; clone size: .; J gene: TRBJ2-3; V gene: TRBV4-3; D gene: .
CDR3 protein: CAIRSADTQYF; CDR3 DNA: TGTGCCATCAGGTCGGCAGATACGCAGTATTTT; clone size: .; J gene: TRBJ2-3; V gene: TRBV10-3; D gene: .
CDR3 protein: CASSPDPPGTGEETQYF; CDR3 DNA: TGTGCCAGCAGCCCCGATCCCCCCGGGACAGGGGAAGAGACCCAGTACTTC; clone size: .; J gene: TRBJ2-5; V gene: TRBV27; D gene: TRBD1
CDR3 protein: CASSKPGGRSSYNEQFF; CDR3 DNA: TGTGCCAGCAGCAAACCGGGCGGGCGGAGCTCCTACAATGAGCAGTTCTTC; clone size: .; J gene: TRBJ2-1; V gene: TRBV7-2; D gene: .
CDR3 protein: CSVVPRGANQPQHF; CDR3 DNA: TGCAGCGTTGTTCCAAGAGGGGCCAATCAGCCCCAGCATTTT; clone size: .; J gene: TRBJ1-5; V gene: TRBV29-1; D gene: .
CDR3 protein: CASRNRGASYEQYF; CDR3 DNA: TGTGCCAGCAGAAACAGGGGTGCCTCCTACGAGCAGTACTTC; clone size: few; J gene: TRBJ2-7; V gene: TRBV2; D gene: TRBD1
CDR3 protein: CSVAPGAETQYF; CDR3 DNA: TGCAGCGTTGCACCGGGGGCGGAGACCCAGTACTTC; clone size: .; J gene: TRBJ2-5; V gene: TRBV29-1; D gene: .
CDR3 protein: CASSQVTGGPYEQYF; CDR3 DNA: TGTGCCAGCAGCCAAGTTACAGGGGGTCCCTACGAGCAGTACTTC; clone size: .; J gene: TRBJ2-7; V gene: TRBV4-2; D gene: TRBD1
CDR3 protein: CASSLVAGQGVNEQYF; CDR3 DNA: TGCGCCAGCAGCTTGGTAGCGGGACAGGGGGTCAACGAGCAGTACTTC; clone size: few; J gene: TRBJ2-7; V gene: TRBV5-1; D gene: TRBD1
CDR3 protein: CAIGLAGAGANVLTF; CDR3 DNA: TGTGCCATCGGACTAGCGGGAGCTGGGGCCAACGTCCTGACTTTC; clone size: .; J gene: TRBJ2-6; V gene: TRBV10-3; D gene: TRBD2
CDR3 protein: CASSRGAQTKDTQYF; CDR3 DNA: TGTGCCAGCAGTCGAGGGGCCCAGACGAAAGATACGCAGTATTTT; clone size: .; J gene: TRBJ2-3; V gene: TRBV2; D gene: .
CDR3 protein: CASSLVGETQYF; CDR3 DNA: TGCGCCAGCAGCTTGGTGGGGGAGACCCAGTACTTC; clone size: few; J gene: TRBJ2-5; V gene: TRBV5-1; D gene: .
CDR3 protein: CASSHEVETQYF; CDR3 DNA: TGCGCCAGCAGCCACGAGGTAGAGACCCAGTACTTC; clone size: .; J gene: TRBJ2-5; V gene: TRBV4-1; D gene: .
CDR3 protein: CASSLAGVGTDTQYF; CDR3 DNA: TGTGCCAGCAGTTTAGCGGGAGTGGGCACAGATACGCAGTATTTT; clone size: .; J gene: TRBJ2-3; V gene: TRBV28; D gene: TRBD2
CDR3 protein: CASTRATVAGETQYF; CDR3 DNA: TGTGCCAGCACCCGAGCAACGGTTGCGGGAGAGACCCAGTACTTC; clone size: .; J gene: TRBJ2-5; V gene: TRBV7-9; D gene: .
CDR3 protein: CASSQGFGSGSRETQYF; CDR3 DNA: TGTGCCAGCAGCCAAGGTTTTGGGAGCGGGAGTAGAGAGACCCAGTACTTC; clone size: .; J gene: TRBJ2-5; V gene: TRBV14; D gene: TRBD2
CDR3 protein: CASSIDGGSYEQYF; CDR3 DNA: TGTGCCAGTAGTATAGATGGCGGTTCCTACGAGCAGTACTTC; clone size: .; J gene: TRBJ2-7; V gene: TRBV19; D gene: .
CDR3 protein: CATSRERDWNSYEQYF; CDR3 DNA: TGTGCCACCAGCAGAGAAAGGGACTGGAACTCCTACGAGCAGTACTTC; clone size: .; J gene: TRBJ2-7; V gene: TRBV15; D gene: .
CDR3 protein: CAISDTKWGYTF; CDR3 DNA: TGTGCCATCAGTGACACTAAGTGGGGCTACACCTTC; clone size: .; J gene: TRBJ1-2; V gene: TRBV10-3; D gene: .
CDR3 protein: CASSLLQVSNQPQHF; CDR3 DNA: TGTGCCAGCAGCCTATTACAGGTTAGCAATCAGCCCCAGCATTTT; clone size: .; J gene: TRBJ1-5; V gene: TRBV4-2; D gene: .
CDR3 protein: CASSLDPGTSISEQFF; CDR3 DNA: TGCGCCAGCAGCTTGGACCCCGGGACTAGTATCAGTGAGCAGTTCTTC; clone size: .; J gene: TRBJ2-1; V gene: TRBV5-1; D gene: TRBD2
CDR3 protein: CASSSRLRIQETQYF; CDR3 DNA: TGTGCCAGCAGTTCACGGTTGCGGATCCAAGAGACCCAGTACTTC; clone size: few; J gene: TRBJ2-5; V gene: TRBV28; D gene: .
CDR3 protein: CASRSSGSTDTQYF; CDR3 DNA: TGTGCCAGCAGGAGTAGCGGCTCCACAGATACGCAGTATTTT; clone size: .; J gene: TRBJ2-3; V gene: TRBV2; D gene: .
CDR3 protein: CASSPGKNIQYF; CDR3 DNA: TGTGCCAGCAGTCCCGGGAAAAACATTCAGTACTTC; clone size: .; J gene: TRBJ2-4; V gene: TRBV6-6; D gene: .